This T cell receptor (beta chain) came from a study of blood T cell repertoires in COVID-19. The CDR3 is made up of 14 amino acids. Trimming at V came to 4 bases and at J to 0 bases, leaving 0 bases not matched to a gene. Germline lookup yields CDR1 SQVTM and CDR2 ANQGSEA. This table comes from immunoSEQ multiplex PCR, and its TCRdb copy is limited to in-frame clones, with some not included. The table records about 240,000 clones, more than 75% of them present only once. The J gene is TRBJ1-4, the V gene TRBV29-1; the match to TRBD1 covers 9 bases. The specimen was peripheral blood. The sequence came from a woman between 70 and 85 years old with active or convalescent COVID-19. CDR3 protein: CSVGQGATNEKLFF. The CDR3 DNA is TGCAGCGTTGGACAGGGGGCAACTAATGAAAAACTGTTTTTT.